This TCR beta chain was captured by sequencing in a study of patients and donors after allogeneic stem cell transplantation. TCRdb re-derived calls from the RT-PCR reads in MiXCR, one entry per CDR3 protein. This table holds 800,000 to 1,000,000 distinct CDR3 sequences, roughly 18% found once. CDR1 and CDR2 (germline): MNHEY, SVGEGT. The CDR3 has 19 residues. The J segment lost 0 bases and the V segment lost 4 bases, leaving 9 bases of the junction unmatched. This receptor was obtained from a human donor who was either an allogeneic HSCT recipient or a stem cell or donor lymphocyte infusion donor (not recorded which). It is not recorded whose cells these are; they may come from a transplant donor. The sample was blood, either unsorted or a sorted T cell fraction (not recorded which). This chain connects TRBV6-2 or TRBV6-3 to TRBJ2-1, with TRBD2 matching over 13 bases. CDR3 in amino acids: CASSSFTSGRASSYNEQFF. CDR3 in DNA: TGTGCCAGCAGTTCATTCACTAGCGGGAGGGCCTCCTCCTACAATGAGCAGTTCTTC.